The 21 T cell receptor beta chains below were found in one sample sequenced in a study of blood T cell repertoires in COVID-19 (TCRdb year 2020). Library creation used the immunoSEQ multiplex PCR assay. Here the immuneACCESS table is served through TCRdb, limited to in-frame sequences with V and J called. Missing clones are a known gap in these copies; in checked studies unresolved V genes cover under half, and the rest lacks a known reason. In this sample the table shows roughly 120,000 clones, roughly 86% of which occur a single time. The ten largest make up around 5% of the sample. The sequenced material came from peripheral blood. Receptors were obtained from a human donor in a cohort sampled during active COVID-19.

This clone has just one count. The V and J genes are TRBV5-1 and TRBJ2-3; TRBD2 agrees at 9 bases. J lost 4 bases, V lost 1 base, and 7 bases had no gene match. The CDR3 runs 16 residues. The germline V gene has CDR1 SGHRS and CDR2 YFSETQ. The CDR3 DNA is TGCGCCAGCAGCTTGTTTAGCGGGAGCGGCCCAGATACGCAGTATTTT. Protein product: CASSLFSGSGPDTQYF.

The genes are TRBV19 and TRBJ2-1; TRBD2 is a possible D gene (6 bases). Germline-derived CDR1 and CDR2 are LNHDA and SQIVND (reference sequence). This CDR3 has 15 residues. Trimming cost V 6 bases and J 5 bases, with 17 bases left between them. The CDR3 DNA follows: TGTGCCAGTAGCAACTCGCGTGGGGGGAACAATGAGCAGTTCTTC. This codes for CASSNSRGGNNEQFF.

The V call is TRBV5-4, the J call TRBJ1-1, with D maybe TRBD1 (6 bases). The CDR3 spans 15 residues. Germline lookup yields CDR1 SGHNT and CDR2 YYREEE (reference sequence). The V gene lost 6 bases and the J gene lost 4 bases, with 19 bases spanning the gap. The CDR3 is CASTRPGQLGTEAFF. CDR3 in DNA: TGTGCCAGCACCCGACCGGGACAATTGGGCACTGAAGCTTTCTTT.

There are a few counts of this clone. The genes are TRBV5-4 and TRBJ2-1; TRBD2 aligns across 12 bases. The V and J ends lost 4 bases and 1 base, in that order; junction bases with no gene match: 3. Per the germline V gene, CDR1 is SGHNT and CDR2 is YYREEE (reference sequence). The CDR3 has 16 residues. In DNA, the CDR3 is TGTGCCAGCAGCCTGGGACTAGCGGGTTCCTACAATGAGCAGTTCTTC. Its translation: CASSLGLAGSYNEQFF.

This clone has just a few counts. V is TRBV2 and J is TRBJ1-1, with D possibly being TRBD1 (6 bases). CDR1 is SNHLY and CDR2 is FYNNEI in the germline V gene. This CDR3 spans 14 amino acids. The V gene lost 7 bases and the J gene lost 0 bases, with 12 bases spanning the gap. CDR3 bases: TGTGCCAGCACTAACGGACAGTTGAACACTGAAGCTTTCTTT. Translating it yields CASTNGQLNTEAFF.

The genes are TRBV30 and TRBJ1-6; 7 nucleotides align to TRBD1. Germline values: CDR1 GTSNPN, CDR2 SVGIG (reference sequence). After removal of 3 bases from V and 9 bases from J, the junction contained 11 bases not matched to a gene. The CDR3 is 15 amino acids. In DNA, the CDR3 is TGTGCCTGGAGGGGTCAGGGGGTAGGAGGTTCACCCCTCCACTTT. Its protein is CAWRGQGVGGSPLHF.

The chain uses TRBV30 and TRBJ1-2; 7 nucleotides agree with TRBD1. From germline, CDR1 is GTSNPN and CDR2 SVGIG (reference sequence). V dropped 0 bases and J dropped 2; count of bases not matched to a gene: 12. The CDR3 covers 17 residues. CDR3 protein: CAWSVQVTGTANYGYTF. In DNA form, the CDR3 reads TGTGCCTGGAGTGTACAAGTGACTGGGACAGCCAACTATGGCTACACCTTC.

The chain carries TRBV4-3 and TRBJ1-5; 12 bases match TRBD1. Looked up from germline, CDR1 is LGHNA and CDR2 is YSLEER. After removal of 3 bases from V and 7 bases from J, the junction contained 13 bases not matched to a gene. The CDR3 is 18 amino acids. DNA of the CDR3: TGCGCCAGCAGCCATAAAGTTTCCGGGACAGGGGGCGTCCAGCCCCAGCATTTT. This translates into CASSHKVSGTGGVQPQHF.

The sample holds one count of this clone. The chain links TRBV27 to TRBJ1-1; 12 nucleotides agree with TRBD1. V lost 6 bases to trimming and J lost 1 base; unmatched junction nucleotides: 12. Germline V gene data show CDR1 as MNHEY and CDR2 as SMNVEV (reference sequence). The length of the CDR3 is 18 residues. DNA of the CDR3: TGTGCCAGCAGACGGGACAGGGGGCGCCATCGGAGGAACACTGAAGCTTTCTTT. Translated: CASRRDRGRHRRNTEAFF.

J is TRBJ2-1 and V is TRBV19, with TRBD1 matching 8 bases. The CDR3 has 15 residues. Germline values: CDR1 LNHDA, CDR2 SQIVND (reference sequence). V trimming: 5 bases; J trimming: 8 bases; junction bases outside the gene matches: 11. The CDR3 spells CASSEPGQVVDEQFF. In nucleotides, the CDR3 is TGTGCCAGTAGTGAACCGGGACAGGTTGTCGATGAGCAGTTCTTC.

The rearrangement uses TRBV15 and TRBJ1-6, with D possibly being TRBD1 (5 bases). Per germline, CDR1 LNHNV and CDR2 YYDKDF (reference sequence). The CDR3 has 15 residues. V gave up 1 base and J gave up 10 bases, with 14 bases separating them. CDR3 protein: CATSRVLGRGSPLHF. The CDR3 region has the DNA TGTGCCACCAGCAGAGTCTTGGGGCGTGGATCACCCCTCCACTTT. Combining the CDR3 with reference TRBV15 and TRBJ1-6 gives the whole variable domain DAMVIQNPRYQVTQFGKPVTLSCSQTLNHNVMYWYQQKSSQAPKLLFHYYDKDFNNEADTPDNFQSRRPNTSFCFLDIRSPGLGDTAMYLCATSRVLGRGSPLHFGNGTRLTVT.

The rearrangement joins TRBV9 to TRBJ2-2, with TRBD2 matching over 7 bases. The germline CDR1 and CDR2 sequences are SGDLS and YYNGEE. V shed 0 bases, J shed 9 bases, and the junction held 5 bases outside the gene matches. The CDR3 is 14 amino acids. DNA of the CDR3: TGTGCCAGCAGCGTAGGAGGCGGGAGTTGGGAGCTGTTTTTT. It codes for CASSVGGGSWELFF.

The chain employs TRBV10-3 and TRBJ1-6, with no clear D. This CDR3 has 14 amino acids. CDR1 is ENHRY, CDR2 SYGVKD, per germline. Trimming left V 6 bases short and J 7 bases short, with 13 bases between. CDR3 region: CAIRLDGENSPLHF. Written as DNA, the CDR3 is TGTGCCATCAGATTAGACGGAGAAAATTCACCCCTCCACTTT.

This sequence joins TRBV7-2 and TRBJ2-1; 12 bases align to TRBD2. With V trimmed by 3 bases and J by 4 bases, 1 base remained unmatched. This CDR3 spans 15 amino acids. The germline gives CDR1 SGHTA, CDR2 FQGNSA. The CDR3 bases are TGTGCCAGCAGCTTTGGACTAGCGGGGTACAATGAGCAGTTCTTC. It is translated as CASSFGLAGYNEQFF.

The chain couples TRBV5-5 to TRBJ2-2; 14 nucleotides match TRBD2. Germline CDR1 reads SGHKS; CDR2 reads YYEKEE (reference sequence). The CDR3 totals 17 residues. The V and J ends lost 4 bases and 4 bases, in that order; junction bases with no gene match: 6. CDR3 region: CASSGRLAGGGTGELFF. The CDR3 nucleotides read TGTGCCAGCAGCGGTCGACTAGCGGGAGGGGGCACCGGGGAGCTGTTTTTT.

This clone was found once. The V and J genes are TRBV3-1 (or the pseudogene TRBV3-2) and TRBJ1-2; TRBD1 might be the D (6 bases). This CDR3 region has 14 residues. CDR1 is LGHDT, CDR2 YNNKEL, per germline (reference sequence). V was clipped by 1 base and J by 3 bases, with 9 bases between them. For the CDR3, the DNA is TGTGCCAGCAGCCAAGGGGGGCAGTACTATGGCTACACCTTC. Protein: CASSQGGQYYGYTF.

The J gene is TRBJ2-5, the V gene TRBV19; 7 bases match TRBD2. This CDR3 contains 14 residues. Germline CDR1 and CDR2: LNHDA and SQIVND (reference sequence). The V segment lost 7 bases and the J segment 4 bases; nucleotides outside the gene matches: 9. This chain's CDR3 is CASTPRGRGETQYF. Written as DNA, the CDR3 is TGTGCCAGTACCCCTCGAGGGAGGGGAGAGACCCAGTACTTC.

CDR3 amino acids: CASSAIVGGNSPLHF. The CDR3 region has the DNA TGCGCCAGCAGTGCCATCGTCGGCGGGAATTCACCCCTCCACTTT. The rearrangement uses TRBV5-1 and TRBJ1-6; D is ambiguous. The CDR3 runs to 15 residues. The V gene lost 5 bases and the J gene lost 7 bases, with 16 bases spanning the gap. Germline V lookup: CDR1 SGHRS, CDR2 YFSETQ.

The chain links TRBV5-5 to TRBJ2-2, with 8 bases lining up with TRBD2. This CDR3 region has 16 residues. Germline CDR1 and CDR2: SGHKS and YYEKEE (reference sequence). J gave up 2 bases and V 4 bases, and 7 bases lay outside the gene matches. CDR3 nucleotides: TGTGCCAGCAGCCAGGGCGGGGGGCCTAACACCGGGGAGCTGTTTTTT. It codes for CASSQGGGPNTGELFF.

J is TRBJ1-2 and V is TRBV11-2, with 8 nucleotides matching TRBD1. The V segment lost 1 base and the J segment 1 base; nucleotides outside the gene matches: 2. CDR1 is SGHAT and CDR2 is FQNNGV in the germline V gene. This CDR3 contains 15 residues. The CDR3 region has the DNA TGTGCCAGCAGCTTAGGTGGACAGGGTAACTATGGCTACACCTTC. Translation gives CASSLGGQGNYGYTF.

The rearrangement links TRBV2 to TRBJ1-3; D might be TRBD1 (5 bases). The ends were cut back, 7 bases at V and 3 bases at J, with 10 bases in the middle. This CDR3 spans 13 amino acids. Germline-derived CDR1 and CDR2 are SNHLY and FYNNEI. In DNA, the CDR3 is TGTGCCAGCACTCCGGACAATGGAAACACCATATATTTT. The encoded protein is CASTPDNGNTIYF.